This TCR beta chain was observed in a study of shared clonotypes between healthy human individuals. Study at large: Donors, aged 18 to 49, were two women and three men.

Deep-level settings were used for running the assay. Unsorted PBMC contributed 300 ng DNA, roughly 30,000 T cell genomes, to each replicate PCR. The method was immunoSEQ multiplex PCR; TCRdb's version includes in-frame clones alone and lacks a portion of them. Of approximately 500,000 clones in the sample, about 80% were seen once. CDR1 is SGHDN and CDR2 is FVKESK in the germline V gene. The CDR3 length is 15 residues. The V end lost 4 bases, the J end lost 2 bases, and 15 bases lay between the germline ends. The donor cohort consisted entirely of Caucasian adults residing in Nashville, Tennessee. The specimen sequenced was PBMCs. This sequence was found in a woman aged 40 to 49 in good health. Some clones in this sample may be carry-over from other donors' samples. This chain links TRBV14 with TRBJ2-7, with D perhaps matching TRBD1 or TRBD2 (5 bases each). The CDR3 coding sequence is TGTGCCAGCAGCCGGCTGGGATGGGACGCCTACGAGCAGTACTTC. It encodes CASSRLGWDAYEQYF.